One sample yielded the 19 T cell receptor beta chains listed below, sequenced in a study of blood T cell repertoires in COVID-19. The data were produced by immunoSEQ multiplex PCR, yet TCRdb's version contains in-frame clones alone and is incomplete. The repertoire includes over 15,000 clones, roughly four fifths of them detected once, and around 13% sits in the top ten. Sequenced input: peripheral blood. These receptors all stem from a man aged 35-49 years with active or convalescent COVID-19.

The J gene is TRBJ1-5, the V gene TRBV12-2; whether TRBD1, the table's D call, matches the DNA was not checked. TRBV12-2 is listed as a pseudogene. There are 14 residues in the CDR3. The CDR3 reads CASRLDRDNQPQHF. The CDR3 DNA reads as TGTGCAAGTCGCTTAGACAGGGACAATCAGCCCCAGCATTTT.

The chain carries TRBV7-7 and TRBJ1-4, with 10 bases that match TRBD1. V shed 4 bases, J shed 5 bases, and the junction held 10 bases outside the gene matches. The CDR3 consists of 17 residues. Looked up from germline, CDR1 is SSHAT and CDR2 is FNYEAQ (reference sequence). The CDR3 DNA follows: TGTGCCAGCAGCTCACCGACAGGGGGCCGTCGGAATGAAAAACTGTTTTTT. This sequence encodes CASSSPTGGRRNEKLFF.

The chain carries TRBV5-1 and TRBJ2-5, with a tentative D call TRBD2 (5 bases). Per germline, CDR1 SGHRS and CDR2 YFSETQ. The CDR3 runs to 13 residues. Trimming took 1 base from V and 7 from J, leaving 11 bases between them. This CDR3 is CASSLYTEATQYF. CDR3 DNA: TGCGCCAGCAGCTTGTATACGGAGGCGACCCAGTACTTC.

This sequence joins TRBV6-1 and TRBJ2-1; tentative D call: TRBD1 (6 bases). The germline CDR1 and CDR2 sequences are MNHNS and SASEGT. Trimming removed 3 bases at V and 6 bases at J, with 9 bases between. The CDR3 spans 13 residues. CDR3 in DNA: TGTGCCAGCAGTGACAGGGGAAGCAATGAGCAGTTCTTC. It translates to CASSDRGSNEQFF.

The chain links TRBV6-4 to TRBJ2-3; no clear D. This CDR3 contains 15 residues. CDR1 MRHNA and CDR2 SNTAGT come from the germline V gene. V dropped 8 bases and J dropped 0 bases, with 15 bases sitting between them. CDR3 sequence reads: CASPAASSSTDTQYF. CDR3 DNA: TGTGCCAGCCCGGCGGCATCGTCTAGCACAGATACGCAGTATTTT.

The chain joins TRBV27 to TRBJ2-3, with a tentative D call TRBD1 (5 bases). This CDR3 has 14 amino acids. The V gene lost 5 bases and the J gene lost 0 bases, with 9 bases spanning the gap. Germline CDR1 MNHEY, CDR2 SMNVEV (reference sequence). The DNA of the CDR3 is TGTGCCAGCAGTGAGACAGTTAGCACAGATACGCAGTATTTT. Translation: CASSETVSTDTQYF.

This chain links TRBV12-3 or TRBV12-4 with TRBJ1-5; D is perhaps TRBD1 (5 bases). The germline V and J ends were trimmed by 6 bases and 0 bases, with 6 bases remaining between them. The CDR3 is 13 amino acids. CDR3 amino acids: CASRQGSNQPQHF. The CDR3 nucleotides are TGTGCCAGCAGGCAGGGTAGCAATCAGCCCCAGCATTTT.

The chain recombines TRBV6-1 with TRBJ1-2; no definite D call. V dropped 3 bases and J dropped 7 bases, with 15 bases sitting between them. Germline V gives CDR1 MNHNS, CDR2 SASEGT. The CDR3 loop spans 14 amino acids. In nucleotides, the CDR3 is TGTGCCAGCAGTGATGAGGGTGTTTCTTTTGGCTACACCTTC. This translates into CASSDEGVSFGYTF.

V and J are TRBV19 and TRBJ2-3, with D maybe TRBD2 (5 bases). The CDR3 extends over 14 amino acids. CDR1 and CDR2 from the germline V gene are LNHDA and SQIVND (reference sequence). V lost 1 base, J lost 2 bases, and 7 bases lay in between. CDR3 region: CASSIGGFTDTQYF. The CDR3 DNA follows: TGTGCCAGTAGTATAGGCGGGTTCACAGATACGCAGTATTTT.

The chain uses TRBV5-1 and TRBJ1-2, with 7 nucleotides matching TRBD1. Trimming took 1 base from V and 6 from J; bases not matched to a gene: 6. The CDR3 is 14 amino acids. Germline assignment: CDR1 SGHRS and CDR2 YFSETQ. CDR3 in DNA: TGCGCCAGCAGCTTGTGGGACAGCTCGGATGGCTACACCTTC. This sequence encodes CASSLWDSSDGYTF.

The chain recombines TRBV6-5 with TRBJ1-3; D is possibly TRBD1 (6 bases). Germline assignment: CDR1 MNHEY and CDR2 SVGAGI. Trimming shortened V by 7 bases and J by 4 bases, and 11 bases separated the two germline ends. CDR3 length: 13 amino acids. CDR3 region: CASILGAGNTIYF. The CDR3 nucleotides read TGTGCCAGCATTCTGGGGGCAGGAAACACCATATATTTT.

The gene calls are TRBV5-1 and TRBJ2-7; D might be TRBD2 (6 bases). Trimming left V 0 bases short and J 3 bases short, with 13 bases between. The CDR3 length is 15 residues. The germline CDR1 and CDR2 sequences are SGHRS and YFSETQ. CDR3 residues: CASSLEPGLYYEQYF. In DNA form, the CDR3 reads TGCGCCAGCAGCTTGGAACCGGGACTTTACTACGAGCAGTACTTC.

The chain links TRBV6-5 to TRBJ1-2; a weak D match, TRBD1 (6 bases). The CDR3 runs to 14 residues. Germline CDR1 is MNHEY and CDR2 is SVGAGI. The V gene lost 5 bases and the J gene lost 8 bases, with 18 bases spanning the gap. As DNA, the CDR3 is TGTGCCAGCAGTACGACAGGAGGAAGAACAGGCTACACCTTC. Protein sequence: CASSTTGGRTGYTF.

The chain employs TRBV27 and TRBJ2-7; the match to TRBD1 covers 9 bases. V gave up 6 bases and J gave up 2 bases; unmatched junction bases: 2. The germline V gene encodes CDR1 MNHEY and CDR2 SMNVEV (reference sequence). This CDR3 comprises 13 residues. CDR3 coding DNA: TGTGCCAGCAGCAACAGGGGGCCCTACGAGCAGTACTTC. It specifies CASSNRGPYEQYF.

This rearrangement joins TRBV7-9 to TRBJ1-1; 7 bases match TRBD1. J gave up 12 bases and V 11 bases, and 15 bases lay outside the gene matches. The CDR3 loop spans 12 amino acids. CDR1 and CDR2 from the germline V gene are SEHNR and FQNEAQ (reference sequence). The CDR3 loop reads CALRGTAHITFF. The CDR3 nucleotides are TGTGCCCTGCGAGGGACAGCCCATATTACTTTCTTT.

V usage is TRBV5-1 and J usage is TRBJ2-3; 8 nucleotides agree with TRBD2. V shed 6 bases, J shed 2 bases, and the junction held 2 bases outside the gene matches. Germline lookup yields CDR1 SGHRS and CDR2 YFSETQ. The CDR3 consists of 13 residues. The CDR3 region has the DNA TGCGCCAGCACACTAGCGGCCACAGATACGCAGTATTTT. Translating gives CASTLAATDTQYF.

The rearrangement joins TRBV30 to TRBJ2-2; TRBD2 aligns across 12 bases. Germline loops: CDR1 GTSNPN, CDR2 SVGIG (reference sequence). V shed 1 base, J shed 7 bases, and the junction held 4 bases outside the gene matches. This CDR3 comprises 15 residues. CDR3 sequence reads: CAWSGLAGVGGELFF. In nucleotides, the CDR3 is TGTGCCTGGAGTGGACTAGCGGGGGTCGGCGGGGAGCTGTTTTTT. The variable domain in full, with the rest retrieved from reference TRBV30 and TRBJ2-2, is SQTIHQWPATLVQPVGSPLSLECTVEGTSNPNLYWYRQAAGRGLQLLFYSVGIGQISSEVPQNLSASRPQDRQFILSSKKLLLSDSGFYLCAWSGLAGVGGELFFGEGSRLTVL.

This clone was seen only a few times. The J gene is TRBJ2-7, the V gene TRBV5-6; D unresolved. The CDR3 is 13 residues long. The V gene lost 4 bases and the J gene lost 5 bases, with 13 bases spanning the gap. Looked up from germline, CDR1 is SGHDT and CDR2 is YYEEEE. For the CDR3, the DNA is TGTGCCAGCAGCCCAGGCCGTTCTCACGAGCAGTACTTC. Its translation: CASSPGRSHEQYF. Full variable domain (rest looked up from reference TRBV5-6 and TRBJ2-7): DAGVTQSPTHLIKTRGQQVTLRCSPKSGHDTVSWYQQALGQGPQFIFQYYEEEERQRGNFPDRFSGHQFPNYSSELNVNALLLGDSALYLCASSPGRSHEQYFGPGTRLTVT.

V gene TRBV10-2 combines with J gene TRBJ1-1, with D maybe TRBD1 (6 bases). Germline V gene data show CDR1 as WSHSY and CDR2 as SAAADI. The CDR3 covers 15 residues. V lost 0 bases and J 4 bases, leaving 12 bases between the germline ends. Here the CDR3 DNA reads TGCGCCAGCAGTGAGTCGGGACATAAGGGCACTGAAGCTTTCTTT. Protein product: CASSESGHKGTEAFF.